In its sample, the clone carrying this T cell receptor beta chain was seen a few times. Documented time point: healthy volunteer bleed at 6 weeks. Total RNA came from unfractionated whole blood. This record comes from a study of human T cells and chemical hapten exposure. TCRdb passed the RACE reads through MiXCR, listing each CDR3 protein once. The repertoire holds more than 75,000 distinct CDR3 sequences, with around 8.7% as singletons. After removal of 3 bases from V and 4 bases from J, the junction contained 12 bases not matched to a gene. Germline values: CDR1 SQVTM, CDR2 ANQGSEA. This CDR3 spans 16 amino acids.

The source is a male donor in good health. Some clones in this sample may be carry-over from other donors' samples. The material sequenced was whole blood. The V and J genes are TRBV29-1 and TRBJ2-7; 10 nucleotides agree with TRBD2. The CDR3 is CSVELPSGRRRYEQYF. In DNA form, the CDR3 reads TGCAGCGTTGAGTTGCCTAGCGGGAGAAGGCGTTACGAGCAGTACTTC.